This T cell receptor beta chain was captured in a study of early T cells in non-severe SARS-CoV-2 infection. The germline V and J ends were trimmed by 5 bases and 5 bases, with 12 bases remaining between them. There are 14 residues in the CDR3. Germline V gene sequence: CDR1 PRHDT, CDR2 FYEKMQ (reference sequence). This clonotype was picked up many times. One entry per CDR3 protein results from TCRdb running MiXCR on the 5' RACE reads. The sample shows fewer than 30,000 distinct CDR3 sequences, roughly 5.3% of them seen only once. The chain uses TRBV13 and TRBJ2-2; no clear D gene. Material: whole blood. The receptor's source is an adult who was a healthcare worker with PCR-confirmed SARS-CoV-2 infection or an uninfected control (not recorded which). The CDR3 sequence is CASSQEAETGELFF. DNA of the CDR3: TGTGCCAGCAGCCAAGAGGCAGAAACCGGGGAGCTGTTTTTT.